This T cell receptor (beta chain) was sequenced in a study of blood T cell repertoires in COVID-19. Across the whole study: T cells, B-cell-depleted T cells, or PBMCs supplied cDNA or gDNA.

Participants' own reports of clinical history determined their cohort assignment. Cohort 3 recovered donors had two negative PCRs, clearance, or symptom resolution. As handled by the study authors: Quantification of nucleated cells was approximated via reference gene primer amplification. Clones were read by immunoSEQ multiplex PCR, and TCRdb kept only the in-frame ones, dropping some. That table supplies the V and J calls and clone size; D and trimming were determined from the DNA. Seen here are around 300,000 clones, about 90% observed once, and the top ten hold roughly 1.9%. Germline V gene sequence: CDR1 SGHRS, CDR2 YFSETQ. V lost 4 bases, J lost 7 bases, and 19 bases lay in between. The CDR3 covers 15 residues.

The chain uses TRBV5-1 and TRBJ2-3, with a tentative D call TRBD1 (7 bases). This sequence originates from a woman aged 60-70 years who had recovered from COVID-19. The material sequenced was PBMCs or T cells enriched from blood (not recorded which). In nucleotides, the CDR3 is TGCGCCAGCAGCAGGGAGGACAGGCCCCATCATACGCAGTATTTT. The encoded protein is CASSREDRPHHTQYF.